The clone carrying this T cell receptor beta chain was seen ten or more times. Its antigen remains unidentified. This entry comes from a study of metastatic and nonmetastatic thyroid tumors. Turning to the study itself: Comparison of repertoires was carried out across blood and tumor or nodule tissue from malignant and benign thyroid patients. Points from the study as a whole: Significantly higher TCR beta diversity was reportedly seen in malignant thyroid tumors than benign nodules, in blood and tumor.

The V segment lost 2 bases and the J segment 5 bases; nucleotides outside the gene matches: 4. This CDR3 has 15 amino acids. The germline V gene has CDR1 SGHDT and CDR2 YYEEEE. There were no patients who had received any treatment before thyroid surgery. In the original workflow: Across clinicopathological groups, CDR3 differences served as the basis for building a distant-metastasis classifier for papillary thyroid cancer. TCRdb reanalyzed the PCR reads via MiXCR. TCRdb's processing, not the study's, gives the V and J calls here. The sample shows approximately 50,000 clones, approximately 20% of them seen only once.

The V and J genes are TRBV5-6 and TRBJ1-5, with 10 nucleotides matching TRBD1. This receptor was identified in a female donor with papillary thyroid cancer or a benign thyroid nodule (not recorded which). Some clones in this sample may be carry-over from other donors' samples. The sequenced sample was blood. CDR3 residues: CASSFSGQGYQPQHF. CDR3 sequence (DNA): TGTGCCAGCAGCTTTTCGGGACAGGGGTATCAGCCCCAGCATTTT.